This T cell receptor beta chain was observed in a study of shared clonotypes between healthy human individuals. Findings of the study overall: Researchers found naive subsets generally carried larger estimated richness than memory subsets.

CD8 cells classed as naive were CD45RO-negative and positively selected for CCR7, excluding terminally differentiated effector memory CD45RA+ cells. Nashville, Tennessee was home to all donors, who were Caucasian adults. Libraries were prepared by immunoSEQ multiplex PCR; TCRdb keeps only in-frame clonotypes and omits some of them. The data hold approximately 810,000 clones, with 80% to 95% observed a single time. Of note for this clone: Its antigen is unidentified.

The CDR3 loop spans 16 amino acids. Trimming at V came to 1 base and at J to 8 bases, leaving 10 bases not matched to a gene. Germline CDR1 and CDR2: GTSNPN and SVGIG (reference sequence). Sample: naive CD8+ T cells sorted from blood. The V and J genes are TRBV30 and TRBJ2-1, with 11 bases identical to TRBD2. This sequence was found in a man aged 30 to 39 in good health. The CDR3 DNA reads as TGTGCCTGGAGTGAAAAACTAGCGGGAGTTTACCATGAGCAGTTCTTC. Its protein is CAWSEKLAGVYHEQFF.